The T cell receptor beta chain under discussion was sequenced for a study of T cells in Graves' hyperthyroidism and ophthalmopathy. Study results and limitations: Through a model of 13 V-J features, ophthalmopathy was separated from stable hyperthyroidism. Clonotypes that were expanded in thyroid above 0.001 mostly appeared in blood too.

Germline CDR1 and CDR2: LGHNT and FRNRAP. The CDR3 is 12 amino acids. V was pared by 2 bases and J by 5 bases, with 7 bases between. On the basis of clinical symptoms, serum thyroxine and TRAb, thyroid ultrasound and orbital computed tomography, diagnoses were made. The PBMCs were taken from roughly 9.3 ml of fresh peripheral blood. Worth noting for this clonotype: The antigen is not known.

Researchers took RNA transcripts and amplified the TCR beta CDR3 regions from them. The HTBI set primed first-round TCR CDR3 RT-PCR. TCRdb fed the multiplex PCR reads into MiXCR, producing one record per CDR3 protein. The sample shows more than 300,000 distinct CDR3 sequences, about a sixth of them seen only once. Sequenced input: blood. The receptor's source is a woman aged 25-40 years with Graves' hyperthyroidism that later progressed to Graves' ophthalmopathy. The chain combines TRBV12-5 with TRBJ2-7, with D hard to call. In DNA form, the CDR3 reads TGTGCTAGTGGTTTGAATGGGGACGAGCAGTACTTC. Amino acid sequence: CASGLNGDEQYF. The variable domain in full, completed from reference TRBV12-5 and TRBJ2-7, reads DARVTQTPRHKVTEMGQEVTMRCQPILGHNTVFWYRQTMMQGLELLAYFRNRAPLDDSGMPKDRFSAEMPDATLATLKIQPSEPRDSAVYFCASGLNGDEQYFGPGTRLTVT.